The next 3 T cell receptor beta chains were all read from a single sample in a study of T cells after yellow fever vaccination. TCRdb independently ran MiXCR on the 5' RACE reads; one entry per CDR3 protein. This sample has some 500,000 distinct CDR3 sequences, with approximately 13% found just once. The source was PBMCs, collected on the day of the yellow fever booster vaccination. The receptors were gathered from a man aged 25-45 years who received the YFV17D yellow fever vaccine.

This clonotype has at least ten counts. At one of its ends the junction is not consistent with the germline gene, which may arise from a read error. The chain combines TRBV5-1 with TRBJ1-5, with D hard to call. CDR1 is SGHRS and CDR2 is YFSETQ in the germline V gene. The CDR3 spans 13 residues. CDR3 sequence (DNA): TGTGCCAGCAGCCTCGGACGAGACCAGCCCCAGCATTTT. Its translation is CASSLGRDQPQHF.

The gene calls are TRBV7-2 and TRBJ2-4; no definite D call. V lost 5 bases and J 8 bases, leaving 22 bases between the germline ends. The CDR3 loop spans 16 amino acids. The germline V gene encodes CDR1 SGHTA and CDR2 FQGNSA. CDR3 sequence: CASSPRRRIEGDIQYF. In nucleotides, the CDR3 is TGTGCCAGCAGCCCCCGGAGACGGATCGAAGGAGACATTCAGTACTTC.

This clonotype was seen ten or more times. The chain joins TRBV7-2 to TRBJ1-1; D is unclear. Germline V CDR1 and CDR2: SGHTA, FQGNSA. Deletions cut 8 bases from V and 0 bases from J, with 13 bases between. This CDR3 has 14 amino acids. The CDR3 DNA is TGTGCCAGCTCACAGCCCTTCATGAACACTGAAGCTTTCTTT. Amino acids: CASSQPFMNTEAFF. The full variable domain, in which reference TRBV7-2 and TRBJ1-1 provide the parts outside the CDR3, is GAGVSQSPSNKVTEKGKDVELRCDPISGHTALYWYRQSLGQGLEFLIYFQGNSAPDKSGLPSDRFSAERTGGSVSTLTIQRTQQEDSAVYLCASSQPFMNTEAFFGQGTRLTVV.